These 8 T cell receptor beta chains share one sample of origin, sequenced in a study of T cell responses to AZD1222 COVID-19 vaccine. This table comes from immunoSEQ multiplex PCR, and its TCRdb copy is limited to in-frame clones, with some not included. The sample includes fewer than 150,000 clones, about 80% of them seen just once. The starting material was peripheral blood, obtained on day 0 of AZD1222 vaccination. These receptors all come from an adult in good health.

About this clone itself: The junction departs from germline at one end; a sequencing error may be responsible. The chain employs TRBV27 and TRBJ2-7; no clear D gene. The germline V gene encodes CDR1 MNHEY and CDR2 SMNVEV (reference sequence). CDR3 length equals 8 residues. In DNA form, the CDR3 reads TGTGCCAGCAGTCCGAGTCGGTTC. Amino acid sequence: CASSPSRF.

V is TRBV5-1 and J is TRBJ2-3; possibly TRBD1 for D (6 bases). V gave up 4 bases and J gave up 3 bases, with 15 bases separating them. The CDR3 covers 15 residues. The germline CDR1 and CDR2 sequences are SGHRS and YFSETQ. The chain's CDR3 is CASSPPRGPTDTQYF. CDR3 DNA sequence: TGCGCCAGCAGCCCCCCCAGGGGCCCAACAGATACGCAGTATTTT.

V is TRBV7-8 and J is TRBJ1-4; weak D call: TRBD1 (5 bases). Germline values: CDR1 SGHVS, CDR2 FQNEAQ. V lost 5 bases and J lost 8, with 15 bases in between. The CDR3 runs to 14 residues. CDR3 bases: TGTGCCAGCAGCATCGGCGGGGGTCGGGAAAAACTGTTTTTT. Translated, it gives CASSIGGGREKLFF.

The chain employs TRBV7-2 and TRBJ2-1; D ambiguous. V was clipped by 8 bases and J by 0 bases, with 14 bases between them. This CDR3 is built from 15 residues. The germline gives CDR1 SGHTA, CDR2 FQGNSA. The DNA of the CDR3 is TGTGCCAGCTCCTTCTATGCGGACTCCTACAATGAGCAGTTCTTC. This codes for CASSFYADSYNEQFF.

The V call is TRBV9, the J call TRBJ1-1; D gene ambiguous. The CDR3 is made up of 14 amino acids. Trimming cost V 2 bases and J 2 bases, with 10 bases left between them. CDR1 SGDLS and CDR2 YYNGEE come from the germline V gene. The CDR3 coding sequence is TGTGCCAGCAGCGTCGGGTTCCCAAACACTGAAGCTTTCTTT. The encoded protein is CASSVGFPNTEAFF. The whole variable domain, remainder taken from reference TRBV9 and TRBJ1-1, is DSGVTQTPKHLITATGQRVTLRCSPRSGDLSVYWYQQSLDQGLQFLIQYYNGEERAKGNILERFSAQQFPDLHSELNLSSLELGDSALYFCASSVGFPNTEAFFGQGTRLTVV.

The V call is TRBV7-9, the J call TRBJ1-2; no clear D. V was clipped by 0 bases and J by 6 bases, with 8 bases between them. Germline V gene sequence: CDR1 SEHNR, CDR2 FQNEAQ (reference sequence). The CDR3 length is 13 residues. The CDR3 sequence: CASSLAQNNGYTF. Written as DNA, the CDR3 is TGTGCCAGCAGCTTAGCCCAGAACAATGGCTACACCTTC.

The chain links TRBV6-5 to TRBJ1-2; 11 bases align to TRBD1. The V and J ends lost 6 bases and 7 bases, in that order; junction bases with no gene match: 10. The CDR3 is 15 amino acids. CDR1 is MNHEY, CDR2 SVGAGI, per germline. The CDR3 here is CASSPFGTGGFGYTF. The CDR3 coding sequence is TGTGCCAGCAGCCCCTTCGGGACAGGGGGTTTTGGCTACACCTTC.

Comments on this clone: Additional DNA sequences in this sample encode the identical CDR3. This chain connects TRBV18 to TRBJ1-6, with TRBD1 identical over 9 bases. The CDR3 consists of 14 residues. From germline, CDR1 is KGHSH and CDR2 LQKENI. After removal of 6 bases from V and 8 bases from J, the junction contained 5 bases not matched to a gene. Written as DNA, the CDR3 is TGTGCCAGCTCTACCGGGACAGGGCATTCACCCCTCCACTTT. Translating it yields CASSTGTGHSPLHF.